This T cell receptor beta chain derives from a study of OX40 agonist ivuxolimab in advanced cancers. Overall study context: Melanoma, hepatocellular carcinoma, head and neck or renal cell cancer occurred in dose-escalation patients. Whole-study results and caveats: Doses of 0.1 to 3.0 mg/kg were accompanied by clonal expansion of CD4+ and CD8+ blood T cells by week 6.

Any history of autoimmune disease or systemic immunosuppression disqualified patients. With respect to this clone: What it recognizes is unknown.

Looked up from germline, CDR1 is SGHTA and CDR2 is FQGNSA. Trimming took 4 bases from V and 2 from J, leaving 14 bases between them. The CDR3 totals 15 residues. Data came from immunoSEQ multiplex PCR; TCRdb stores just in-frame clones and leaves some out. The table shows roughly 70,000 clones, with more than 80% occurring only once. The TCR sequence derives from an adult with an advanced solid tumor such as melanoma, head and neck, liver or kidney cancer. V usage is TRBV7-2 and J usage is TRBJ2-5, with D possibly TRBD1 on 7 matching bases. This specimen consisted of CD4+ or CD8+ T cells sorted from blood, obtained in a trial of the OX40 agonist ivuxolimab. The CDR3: CASSWFRGVQETQYF. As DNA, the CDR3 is TGTGCCAGCAGCTGGTTCAGGGGGGTGCAAGAGACCCAGTACTTC.